This T cell receptor beta chain was documented in a study of T cells after yellow fever vaccination. TCRdb re-analysed the 5' RACE reads in MiXCR, keeping a single row per CDR3 protein. The sample gives around 340,000 distinct CDR3 sequences, around an eighth of which show up once; roughly 3.1% is in the top ten. The sample holds many counts of this clonotype. Sequenced material: CD4+ T cells sorted from PBMCs, taken 15 days after the yellow fever booster vaccination. This receptor was taken from a man younger than 35 who received the YFV17D yellow fever vaccine.

CDR3 protein: CASSQPGRDGAETQYF. As DNA, the CDR3 is TGTGCCAGCAGTCAACCTGGACGGGACGGGGCAGAGACCCAGTACTTC. This chain joins TRBV6-5 and TRBJ2-5, with D perhaps given as TRBD1 or TRBD2 (5 bases each). The V end was cut by 5 bases, the J end by 4 bases, with 20 bases between. Germline CDR1 is MNHEY and CDR2 is SVGAGI. The CDR3 length is 16 residues.